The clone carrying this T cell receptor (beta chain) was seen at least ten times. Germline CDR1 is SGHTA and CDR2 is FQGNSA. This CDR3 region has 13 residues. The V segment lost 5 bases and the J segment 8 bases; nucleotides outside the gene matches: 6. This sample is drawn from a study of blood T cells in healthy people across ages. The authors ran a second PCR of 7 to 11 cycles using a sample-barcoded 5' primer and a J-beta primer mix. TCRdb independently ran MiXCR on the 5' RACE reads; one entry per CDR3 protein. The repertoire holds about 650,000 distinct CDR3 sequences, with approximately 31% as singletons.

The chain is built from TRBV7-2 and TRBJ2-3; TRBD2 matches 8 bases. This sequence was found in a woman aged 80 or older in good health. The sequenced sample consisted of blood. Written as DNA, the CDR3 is TGTGCCAGCAGCCGCTCACGGGGGGGTACGCAGTATTTT. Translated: CASSRSRGGTQYF.